This entry features one T cell receptor (beta chain) sequence. Residents of 24 US areas, aged about 18 to 100 years, made up the participants. In assigning cohorts, the study relied on participant-reported clinical history. Before being deemed recovered, Cohort 3 donors had two negative PCRs, clearance, or symptom resolution. The germline gives CDR1 SQVTM, CDR2 ANQGSEA. The J segment lost 1 base and the V segment lost 4 bases, leaving 9 bases of the junction unmatched. The CDR3 sequence is 16 residues long. Generated by immunoSEQ multiplex PCR, the TCRdb table keeps only in-frame clones and is missing some. The data contain more than 250,000 clones, more than 90% of them singletons. The sample comes from a study of blood T cell repertoires in COVID-19.

The V call is TRBV29-1, the J call TRBJ1-1; 10 positions match TRBD1. The sequence was obtained from a woman aged 25 to 39 who had recovered from COVID-19. Material: PBMCs or T cells enriched from blood (not recorded which). The CDR3 bases are TGCAGCGTTGTAAGGGCGGGGACAGGGGAGAACACTGAAGCTTTCTTT. Protein: CSVVRAGTGENTEAFF.